Listed below are T cell receptor beta chains from one sample, sequenced in a study of CD8 T cells in Susac syndrome. TCRdb ran MiXCR on the immunoSEQ multiplex PCR reads and lists one entry per CDR3 protein. Among approximately 190,000 distinct CDR3 sequences, approximately 95% were seen once, and the ten largest hold around 0.16%. Sequenced input: CD8+ T cells from PBMCs. Receptors originate from a human donor with Susac syndrome. Both conserved end residues are part of each CDR3. Fields, in order: D gene, clone size, V gene, J gene, CDR3 protein, CDR3 DNA. The D gene is left open where the match is weak. Only part of the rows carry a size: once, few, many, or a class if the clone is expanded.

>TRBD1|NA|TRBV13|TRBJ2-2
CASSLPDRAGELFF
TGTGCCAGCAGCTTACCGGACAGGGCCGGGGAGCTGTTTTTT
>TRBD2|NA|TRBV4-2|TRBJ2-1
CASNPTSGGAGRYNEQFF
TGTGCCAGCAACCCGACTAGCGGGGGGGCCGGAAGGTACAATGAGCAGTTCTTC
>NA|NA|TRBV29-1|TRBJ2-1
CSVELAQNNEQFF
TGCAGCGTTGAGCTCGCCCAGAACAATGAGCAGTTCTTC
>TRBD1|NA|TRBV29-1|TRBJ1-2
CSSTDRDTNYGYTF
TGCAGCTCAACGGACAGGGATACTAACTATGGCTACACCTTC
>NA|NA|TRBV20-1|TRBJ2-1
CSASALRSYNEQFF
TGCAGTGCCTCGGCCCTACGCTCCTACAATGAGCAGTTCTTC
>NA|NA|TRBV20-1|TRBJ2-7
CSARATQAYEQYF
TGCAGTGCTAGGGCTACTCAAGCCTACGAGCAGTACTTC
>NA|NA|TRBV5-4|TRBJ2-7
CASSLSGGIDGEQYF
TGTGCCAGCAGCTTGTCTGGTGGGATCGACGGCGAGCAGTACTTC
>NA|NA|TRBV9|TRBJ1-2
CASSAALGGPGGYTF
TGTGCCAGCAGCGCGGCCCTTGGGGGACCCGGTGGCTACACCTTC
>NA|NA|TRBV30|TRBJ2-2
CAWSVIGAGELFF
TGTGCCTGGAGTGTTATCGGGGCCGGGGAGCTGTTTTTT
>NA|once|TRBV29-1|TRBJ2-7
CSVESGSAYEQYF
TGCAGCGTTGAATCTGGGTCGGCCTACGAGCAGTACTTC
>NA|once|TRBV7-8|TRBJ2-7
CASSPPAGAHEQYF
TGTGCCAGCAGCCCACCGGCGGGGGCCCACGAGCAGTACTTC
>TRBD2|NA|TRBV4-2|TRBJ2-7
CASSQGLAGDEQYF
TGTGCCAGCAGCCAAGGGCTAGCGGGCGACGAGCAGTACTTC
>NA|NA|TRBV20-1|TRBJ1-4
CSAHPGGQNEKLFF
TGCAGTGCCCACCCCGGGGGGCAGAATGAAAAACTGTTTTTT
>NA|NA|TRBV4-1|TRBJ1-2
CASSQDASWGYTF
TGCGCCAGCAGCCAAGATGCGTCGTGGGGCTACACCTTC
>NA|once|TRBV11-2|TRBJ2-6
CASTTPDGNSGANVLTF
TGTGCCAGCACCACCCCCGACGGAAACTCTGGGGCCAACGTCCTGACTTTC
>NA|NA|TRBV19|TRBJ2-7
CASSTDQGKNRYEQYF
TGTGCCAGTAGTACCGACCAGGGGAAGAACCGCTACGAGCAGTACTTC
>NA|NA|TRBV4-1|TRBJ1-5
CASSQARDSNQPQHF
TGCGCCAGCAGCCAAGCCCGGGACAGCAATCAGCCCCAGCATTTT
>NA|NA|TRBV6-5|TRBJ2-7
CASTPVGVNEQYF
TGTGCCAGCACCCCGGTGGGCGTCAACGAGCAGTACTTC
>NA|NA|TRBV27|TRBJ2-3
CASSPLTQSATDTQYF
TGTGCCAGCAGTCCCCTGACACAATCGGCCACAGATACGCAGTATTTT
>NA|once|TRBV28|TRBJ1-2
CASSTTDPGPYGYTF
TGTGCCAGCAGCACGACAGACCCCGGTCCATATGGCTACACCTTC
>TRBD1|NA|TRBV13|TRBJ1-2
CASSYIAGTGVNYGYTF
TGTGCCAGCAGCTACATTGCCGGGACAGGCGTCAACTATGGCTACACCTTC
>NA|NA|TRBV12-3/TRBV12-4|TRBJ1-1
CASSLWGAEAFF
TGTGCCAGCAGTCTTTGGGGGGCTGAAGCTTTCTTT
>NA|NA|TRBV29-1|TRBJ2-7
CSVPLGSATYEQYF
TGCAGCGTTCCCCTCGGTAGCGCCACCTACGAGCAGTACTTC
>NA|NA|TRBV9|TRBJ1-4
CASSVTLGEKLFF
TGTGCCAGCAGCGTCACCCTGGGGGAAAAACTGTTTTTT
>TRBD2|NA|TRBV5-1|TRBJ2-7
CASSRSSGGLTYEQYF
TGCGCCAGCAGCAGATCAAGCGGGGGCCTCACCTACGAGCAGTACTTC